This T cell receptor (beta chain) was documented in a study of response to subunit inactivated influenza vaccine. This clonotype was seen at least ten times. What it binds is unknown. Findings of the study overall: It was suggested by the authors that few new T cells are recruited by each seasonal influenza vaccination.

TCRdb called the RT-PCR reads again in MiXCR, with one record for every CDR3 protein. There are hundreds of thousands of distinct CDR3 sequences in the sample; approximately 15% occur only once, and roughly 11% lies in the top ten. The sample was PBMCs from blood, taken less than 13 days after vaccination. The receptor's source is a man aged 50 to 60 who received an inactivated influenza vaccine.

The CDR3 reads CSVREDLFKTQYF. CDR3 DNA: TGCAGCGTGCGGGAGGACCTTTTCAAGACCCAGTACTTC. This chain joins TRBV29-1 and TRBJ2-5; 8 bases fit TRBD2. Trimming took 6 bases from V and 6 from J; bases not matched to a gene: 9. The length of the CDR3 is 13 residues. Looked up from germline, CDR1 is SQVTM and CDR2 is ANQGSEA.